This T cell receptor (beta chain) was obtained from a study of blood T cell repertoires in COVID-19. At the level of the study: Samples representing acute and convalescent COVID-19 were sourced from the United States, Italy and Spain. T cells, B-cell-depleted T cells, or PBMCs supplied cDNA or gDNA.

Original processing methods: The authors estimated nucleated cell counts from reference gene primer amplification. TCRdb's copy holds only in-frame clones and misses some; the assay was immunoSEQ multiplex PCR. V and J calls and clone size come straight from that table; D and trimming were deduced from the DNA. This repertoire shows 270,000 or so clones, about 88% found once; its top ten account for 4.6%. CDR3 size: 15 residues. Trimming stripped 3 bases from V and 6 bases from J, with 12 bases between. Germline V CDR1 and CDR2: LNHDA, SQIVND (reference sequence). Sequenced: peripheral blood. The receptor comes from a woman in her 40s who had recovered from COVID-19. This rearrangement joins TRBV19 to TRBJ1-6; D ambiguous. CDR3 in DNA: TGTGCCAGTAGTATCAGCGCAGCCACTAATTCACCCCTCCACTTT. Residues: CASSISAATNSPLHF.